This T cell receptor (beta chain) is drawn from a study of T cell repertoires in cytomegalovirus infection. The overall study: CMV epitopes, recently identified HLA-C-restricted and well-studied HLA-B-restricted, were used. Public TCR beta signatures were indicative of both CMV infection and a matching HLA type. Findings and limits, study-wide: The cumulative frequency of public TCR beta families identified carriers of CMV plus the relevant HLA. Clonotypes of TCR beta that were HLA-C-restricted and CMV-specific dominated the ex vivo response.

Comment on this clonotype: The antigen remains unidentified.

V lost 7 bases, J lost 2 bases, and 8 bases stayed unmatched. In germline, CDR1 is MNHGY, CDR2 SAAAGT. The CDR3 length is 15 residues. TCRdb reanalysed the reads using MiXCR and keeps one entry per CDR3 protein. The repertoire holds 600,000 to 700,000 distinct CDR3 sequences, roughly 30% seen once, with 15% to 20% in the top ten. The sequence was collected from a human donor in good health (CMV status not recorded). Some clones in this sample may be carry-over from other donors' samples. The V and J genes are TRBV6-8 and TRBJ2-7; 10 bases map to TRBD2. The material was cultured PBMCs, obtained from culture after CMV antigen stimulation. The CDR3 here is CASTRGTSAAYEQYF. CDR3 DNA: TGTGCCAGCACCCGAGGGACTAGCGCCGCCTACGAGCAGTACTTC.